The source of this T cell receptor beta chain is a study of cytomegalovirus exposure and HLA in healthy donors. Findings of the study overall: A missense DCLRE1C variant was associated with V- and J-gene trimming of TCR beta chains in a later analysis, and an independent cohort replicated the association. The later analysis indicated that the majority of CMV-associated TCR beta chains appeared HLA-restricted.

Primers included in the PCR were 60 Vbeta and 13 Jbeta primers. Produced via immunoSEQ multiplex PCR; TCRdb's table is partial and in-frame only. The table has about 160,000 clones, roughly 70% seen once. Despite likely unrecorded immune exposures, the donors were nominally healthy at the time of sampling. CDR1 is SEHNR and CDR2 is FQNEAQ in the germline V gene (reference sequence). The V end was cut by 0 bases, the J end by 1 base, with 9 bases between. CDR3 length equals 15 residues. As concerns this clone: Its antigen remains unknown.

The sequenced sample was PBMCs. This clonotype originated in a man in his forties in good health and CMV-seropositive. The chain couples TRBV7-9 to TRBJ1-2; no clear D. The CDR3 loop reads CASSLATGLNYGYTF. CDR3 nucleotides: TGTGCCAGCAGCTTAGCCACTGGTCTTAACTATGGCTACACCTTC.